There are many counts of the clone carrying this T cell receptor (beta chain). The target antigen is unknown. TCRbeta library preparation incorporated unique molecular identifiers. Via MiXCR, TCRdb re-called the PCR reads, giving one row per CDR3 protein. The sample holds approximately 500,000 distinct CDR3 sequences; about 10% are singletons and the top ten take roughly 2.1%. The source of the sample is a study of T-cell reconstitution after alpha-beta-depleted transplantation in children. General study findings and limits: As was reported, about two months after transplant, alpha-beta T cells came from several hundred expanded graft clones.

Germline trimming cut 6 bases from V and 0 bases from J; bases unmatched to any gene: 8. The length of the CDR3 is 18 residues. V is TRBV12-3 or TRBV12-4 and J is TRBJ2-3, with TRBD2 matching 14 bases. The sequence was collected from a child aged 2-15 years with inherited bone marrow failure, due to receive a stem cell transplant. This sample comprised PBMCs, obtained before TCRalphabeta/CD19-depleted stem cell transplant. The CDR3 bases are TGTGCCAGCAGCCCTCGACTAGCGGGAGGGCCTAGCACAGATACGCAGTATTTT. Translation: CASSPRLAGGPSTDTQYF.